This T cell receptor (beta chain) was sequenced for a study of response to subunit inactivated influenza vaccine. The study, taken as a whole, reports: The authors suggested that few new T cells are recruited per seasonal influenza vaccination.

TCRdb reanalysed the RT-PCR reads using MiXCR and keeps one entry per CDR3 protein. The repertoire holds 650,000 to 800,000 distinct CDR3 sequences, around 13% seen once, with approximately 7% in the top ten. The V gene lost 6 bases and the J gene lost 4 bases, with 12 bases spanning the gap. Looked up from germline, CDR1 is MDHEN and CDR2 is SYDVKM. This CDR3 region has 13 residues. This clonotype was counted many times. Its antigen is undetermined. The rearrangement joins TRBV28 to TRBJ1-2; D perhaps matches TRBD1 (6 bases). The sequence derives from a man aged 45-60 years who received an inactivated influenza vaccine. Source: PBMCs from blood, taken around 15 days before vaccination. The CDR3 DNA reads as TGTGCCAGCAGACAGGGCCTGCCCTATGGCTACACCTTC. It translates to CASRQGLPYGYTF.